This T cell receptor (beta chain) stems from a study of memory CD4+ T cells and cytomegalovirus serostatus. Study summary: Donors were healthy Belgian adults, 9 CMV seropositive and around 24 seronegative.

The sort gate was single viable CD3+CD4+CD8-CD45RO+ cells for memory CD4+ T cells. Per germline, CDR1 MNHEY and CDR2 SMNVEV (reference sequence). V was clipped by 2 bases and J by 10 bases; unmatched bases: 3. The CDR3 runs 13 residues. Only in-frame clones appear in the TCRdb table, and some are missing; sequencing was by immunoSEQ multiplex PCR. The sample yields about 56,000 clones, around three quarters seen once. The V and J genes are TRBV27 and TRBJ2-1; TRBD2 matches at 9 bases. This TCR was recovered from an adult in good health and CMV-seropositive. What was sequenced was memory CD4+ T cells from blood. CDR3 in amino acids: CASSLVAGAEQFF. As DNA, the CDR3 is TGTGCCAGCAGTTTAGTAGCGGGGGCGGAGCAGTTCTTC.